The 25 T cell receptor beta chains in this list originate from one sample, sequenced in a study of blood T cells in healthy people across ages. Together with a sample-barcoded 5' primer, a J-beta primer mix was included in a second PCR lasting roughly 6 to 12 cycles. TCRdb re-derived calls from the 5' RACE reads in MiXCR, one entry per CDR3 protein. The sample shows over a million distinct CDR3 sequences, approximately 59% of them seen only once. Sequenced material: blood. These receptors came from a man between 18 and 35 years old in good health.

This chain uses TRBV30 with TRBJ2-1; the D is unclear. CDR3 size: 12 residues. The germline gives CDR1 GTSNPN, CDR2 SVGIG (reference sequence). V was trimmed by 0 bases and J by 6 bases, leaving 6 bases between them. DNA of the CDR3: TGTGCCTGGAGTGTATTAGGCAATGAGCAGTTCTTC. Translation gives CAWSVLGNEQFF.

This chain links TRBV4-3 with TRBJ2-5; 10 bases map to TRBD2. The closer fit of TRBJ2-7 to the DNA end suggests the J call may be wrong. The germline gives CDR1 LGHNA, CDR2 YSLEER. The CDR3 has 16 amino acids. The CDR3 coding sequence is TGCGCCAGCAGCTTTCGTCTAGCGGGGGTAACCTACGAGCAGTACTTC. Translating gives CASSFRLAGVTYEQYF.

This clonotype was seen more than once but under ten times. This chain links TRBV7-9 with TRBJ2-1, with 10 bases identical to TRBD2. The CDR3 loop spans 17 amino acids. Germline lookup yields CDR1 SEHNR and CDR2 FQNEAQ (reference sequence). With 4 bases clipped from V and 0 bases from J, the junction kept 6 bases outside the gene matches. The CDR3 loop reads CASSSELAGSSYNEQFF. The CDR3 nucleotides are TGTGCCAGCAGCTCTGAACTAGCGGGGAGCTCCTACAATGAGCAGTTCTTC.

This clonotype has more than one count but fewer than ten. The chain recombines TRBV7-2 with TRBJ2-3, with D uncertain. V was pared by 1 base and J by 0 bases, with 11 bases between. Germline V gene sequence: CDR1 SGHTA, CDR2 FQGNSA. This CDR3 has 16 amino acids. This chain's CDR3 is CASSLVADPSTDTQYF. CDR3 DNA sequence: TGTGCCAGCAGCTTAGTAGCAGACCCTAGCACAGATACGCAGTATTTT.

This chain connects TRBV24-1 to TRBJ2-1; the match to TRBD2 covers 12 bases. V was pared by 9 bases and J by 4 bases, with 3 bases of the junction left unmatched. Germline V gives CDR1 KGHDR, CDR2 SFDVKD. The CDR3 covers 14 residues. The CDR3 spells CATQTSGGYNEQFF. The CDR3 nucleotides are TGTGCCACCCAAACTAGCGGGGGGTACAATGAGCAGTTCTTC.

This clonotype was observed a few times. This rearrangement joins TRBV7-9 to TRBJ2-5; D gene unclear. CDR3 length: 14 residues. CDR1 is SEHNR, CDR2 FQNEAQ, per germline (reference sequence). V was cut by 8 bases and J by 4 bases, with 17 bases left in between. The CDR3 here is CASGSPALTETQYF. CDR3 coding DNA: TGTGCCAGCGGGTCCCCAGCGCTCACAGAGACCCAGTACTTC.

The J gene is TRBJ2-3, the V gene TRBV20-1; TRBD2 agrees at 12 bases. CDR1 DFQATT and CDR2 SNEGSKA come from the germline V gene (reference sequence). CDR3 length equals 15 residues. Losses at the gene ends were 7 bases for V and 3 bases for J; bases not matched to a gene: 8. The chain's CDR3 is CSGTSGTSGTDTQYF. CDR3 in DNA: TGCAGTGGAACTTCGGGGACTAGCGGGACAGATACGCAGTATTTT.

This clonotype was detected only a few times. The V and J genes are TRBV21-1 and TRBJ1-2; the table gives TRBD1 as D, unverified against the DNA. TRBV21-1 is labeled a pseudogene. This CDR3 is 18 amino acids long. As DNA, the CDR3 is TGTGCCAGCAGCAAAGCTACAGGGCTCCCCCTTCCTAACTATGGCTACACCTTC. Protein product: CASSKATGLPLPNYGYTF.

This clonotype came up a few times. The chain joins TRBV2 to TRBJ2-4; 14 bases align to TRBD2. J gave up 8 bases and V 6 bases, and 9 bases lay outside the gene matches. This CDR3 is built from 16 residues. Germline V gene sequence: CDR1 SNHLY, CDR2 FYNNEI. CDR3 sequence (DNA): TGTGCCAGCAGGGCGGGACTAGCGGGGGTCGGTTACATTCAGTACTTC. This sequence encodes CASRAGLAGVGYIQYF.

The rearrangement joins TRBV19 to TRBJ2-7; D gene ambiguous. The CDR3 covers 10 residues. V lost 10 bases and J 5 bases, leaving 9 bases between the germline ends. In germline, CDR1 is LNHDA, CDR2 SQIVND (reference sequence). As DNA, the CDR3 is TGTGCCATCTCAGGCCACGAGCAGTACTTC. Translating gives CAISGHEQYF.

A remark on this clonotype: A much larger clone lies one base from this, so it may be a read error. The gene calls are TRBV4-1 and TRBJ2-1; D gene ambiguous. V was cut by 4 bases and J by 4 bases, with 8 bases left in between. The CDR3 loop spans 13 amino acids. Per germline, CDR1 MGHRA and CDR2 YSYEKL. The CDR3 nucleotides read TGCGCCAGCAGCCCTGTCAGGTACAATGAGCAGTTCTTC. This encodes CASSPVRYNEQFF.

V and J are TRBV25-1 and TRBJ2-4; D tentatively fits TRBD1 or TRBD2 (5 bases each). Near its end, the DNA agrees better with TRBJ2-7, so the J call may be wrong. The CDR3 extends over 16 amino acids. Germline CDR1 MGHDK, CDR2 SYGVNS. CDR3 in amino acids: CASSEFGNRFSREQYF. The CDR3 bases are TGTGCCAGCAGTGAATTCGGGAACAGGTTCTCGCGCGAGCAGTACTTC.

The chain carries TRBV21-1 and TRBJ2-3; the tabulated D call, TRBD1, remains unverified against the DNA. TRBV21-1 is a pseudogene. CDR3 length equals 16 residues. The CDR3 sequence is CASSKVATVSTDTQYF. The CDR3 nucleotides read TGTGCCAGCAGCAAAGTGGCGACAGTTAGCACAGATACGCAGTATTTT.

This clonotype was seen once. One end of the junction does not line up with germline, which may come from a read error. The chain joins TRBV5-1 to TRBJ2-3; D gene ambiguous. The V gene's germline CDR1 is SGHRS and CDR2 YFSETQ. The CDR3 loop spans 11 amino acids. CDR3 amino acids: CASCYTDTQYF. The CDR3 DNA reads TGCGCCAGCTGCTACACAGATACGCAGTATTTC.

The gene calls are TRBV11-2 and TRBJ2-7; 7 bases agree with TRBD2. CDR3 size: 14 residues. Germline V gene data show CDR1 as SGHAT and CDR2 as FQNNGV. V gave up 5 bases and J gave up 4 bases; unmatched junction bases: 8. The CDR3 loop is CASSQEMGGYEQYF. CDR3 DNA: TGTGCCAGCAGCCAAGAAATGGGGGGGTACGAGCAGTACTTC.

The count of this clonotype is one. The V gene is TRBV6-2 or TRBV6-3, the J gene TRBJ2-5, with D tentatively TRBD2 (5 bases). The ends were cut back, 6 bases at V and 0 bases at J, with 14 bases in the middle. Looked up from germline, CDR1 is MNHEY and CDR2 is SVGEGT. The CDR3 consists of 15 residues. CDR3 sequence: CASSEPGTYQETQYF. The CDR3 DNA is TGTGCCAGCAGCGAACCGGGAACGTACCAAGAGACCCAGTACTTC.

On this clonotype: One end of the junction varies from germline; a read error may be responsible. The rearrangement uses TRBV15 and TRBJ2-4, with D possibly matching TRBD1 (5 bases). The DNA end is a closer match to TRBJ2-7, so the J assignment may be wrong. Germline lookup yields CDR1 LNHNV and CDR2 YYDKDF (reference sequence). This CDR3 is 14 amino acids long. CDR3 DNA: TGTGCCGCCAGCAGAGATACAGGTCCCTACGAGCAGTACTTC. This codes for CAASRDTGPYEQYF.

The chain is built from TRBV6-5 and TRBJ2-5, with 10 bases matching TRBD1. The CDR3 extends over 14 amino acids. Unmatched junction bases numbered 8, after V lost 2 bases and J lost 11 bases. CDR1 MNHEY and CDR2 SVGAGI come from the germline V gene. The CDR3: CASSYGTGAKEQYF. CDR3 nucleotide sequence: TGTGCCAGCAGTTACGGGACAGGGGCAAAAGAGCAGTACTTC.

This clonotype was detected a few times. This chain joins TRBV27 and TRBJ2-7, with TRBD1 identical over 8 bases. With V trimmed by 3 bases and J by 6 bases, 10 bases remained unmatched. CDR1 is MNHEY, CDR2 SMNVEV, per germline (reference sequence). The CDR3 loop spans 15 amino acids. CDR3 nucleotide sequence: TGTGCCAGCAGTTTTCGACGGCAGGGGGCGGGCGAGCAGTACTTC. This codes for CASSFRRQGAGEQYF.

V usage is TRBV28 and J usage is TRBJ2-3; D remains ambiguous. The V end lost 4 bases, the J end lost 5 bases, and 13 bases lay between the germline ends. CDR3 length: 14 amino acids. From germline, CDR1 is MDHEN and CDR2 SYDVKM. The CDR3 here is CASSSTPTRDTQYF. CDR3 DNA sequence: TGTGCCAGCAGTTCAACCCCGACGAGAGATACGCAGTATTTT. Together with reference TRBV28 and TRBJ2-3, the CDR3 gives the full variable domain: DVKVTQSSRYLVKRTGEKVFLECVQDMDHENMFWYRQDPGLGLRLIYFSYDVKMKEKGDIPEGYSVSREKKERFSLILESASTNQTSMYLCASSSTPTRDTQYFGPGTRLTVL.

This clonotype was recorded a few times. This sequence joins TRBV25-1 and TRBJ2-1; perhaps TRBD1 as D (6 bases). This CDR3 has 12 residues. V shed 8 bases and J shed 10 bases, with 15 bases lying between them. The V gene's germline CDR1 is MGHDK and CDR2 SYGVNS. The CDR3 DNA is TGTGCCAGCTTAGCCCTAACAGGGGAGCAGTTCTTC. The encoded protein is CASLALTGEQFF.

This clonotype has more than one count but fewer than ten. The chain uses TRBV29-1 and TRBJ2-7; TRBD1 agrees at 7 bases. After removal of 6 bases from V and 2 bases from J, the junction contained 7 bases not matched to a gene. The germline V gene encodes CDR1 SQVTM and CDR2 ANQGSEA. CDR3 size: 13 residues. CDR3 region: CSVRDSPTYEQYF. The CDR3 nucleotides are TGCAGCGTGAGGGACAGCCCAACCTACGAGCAGTACTTC.

CDR3 nucleotide sequence: TGTGCCAGCTCTGCGGGGGGAAATTGGCCCCAGCATTTT. This codes for CASSAGGNWPQHF. This chain links TRBV25-1 with TRBJ1-5; D might be TRBD1 (5 bases). Trimming removed 8 bases at V and 9 bases at J, with 17 bases between. CDR3 length equals 13 residues. Germline V gene lookup returns CDR1 MGHDK and CDR2 SYGVNS.

This clonotype was seen repeatedly, ten times or more. The rearrangement uses TRBV6-4 and TRBJ2-3, with 7 bases that match TRBD2. Trimming at V came to 4 bases and at J to 0 bases, leaving 1 base not matched to a gene. This CDR3 is 14 amino acids long. The germline CDR1 and CDR2 sequences are MRHNA and SNTAGT. CDR3 in DNA: TGTGCCAGCAGTGTTAGCGGGAGCACAGATACGCAGTATTTT. Its protein is CASSVSGSTDTQYF.

The chain is built from TRBV24-1 and TRBJ1-2; D unclear. Germline V CDR1 and CDR2: KGHDR, SFDVKD. This CDR3 comprises 14 residues. Trimming pared 4 bases from V and 6 bases from J, leaving 14 bases between. This CDR3 is CATSDHDGVHGYTF. CDR3 in DNA: TGTGCCACCAGTGACCATGACGGTGTGCATGGCTACACCTTC.